This T cell receptor (beta chain) was sequenced in a study of blood T cell repertoires in COVID-19. The CDR3 covers 14 residues. V was pared by 4 bases and J by 7 bases, with 6 bases of the junction left unmatched. Germline V gene lookup returns CDR1 SGHNT and CDR2 YYREEE (reference sequence). Data came from immunoSEQ multiplex PCR; TCRdb stores just in-frame clones and leaves some out. This sample has roughly 190,000 clones, with roughly 90% found just once. Material for sequencing was peripheral blood. This receptor was taken from an older woman with COVID-19, enrolled during active disease. This chain joins TRBV5-4 and TRBJ2-2; 8 bases map to TRBD1. For the CDR3, the DNA is TGTGCCAGCAGCCTCAGGGGGCCTGACGGGGAGCTGTTTTTT. Translating gives CASSLRGPDGELFF.